These T cell receptor beta chains were read from a single sample in a study of T cells in Graves' hyperthyroidism and ophthalmopathy. TCRdb independently ran MiXCR on the multiplex PCR reads; one entry per CDR3 protein. The data contain nearly 750,000 distinct CDR3 sequences, just over 35% of them singletons. The sample comprised blood. The origin of the receptors is a woman aged 40 to 50 with Graves' hyperthyroidism. Both conserved end residues are part of each CDR3. D genes are given only for firm matches. Clone size appears in some rows only: once, few, many, or a class for an expanded clone.

j_call	v_call	d_call	cdr3_length	clone_size	cdr3_nt	cdr3_aa
TRBJ2-5	TRBV12-3/TRBV12-4	TRBD1	16	few	TGTGCCAGCACCAACAGGGGGCAGGGTTTCAAGGAGACCCAGTACTTC	CASTNRGQGFKETQYF
TRBJ2-2	TRBV5-6	-	15	few	TGTGCCAGCAGCTTGGTGGGGGCCGGCACCGGGGAGCTGTTTTTT	CASSLVGAGTGELFF
TRBJ1-2	TRBV19	-	14	-	TGTGCCAATAGCAGACCCCAGTGGGGCTATGGCTACACCTTC	CANSRPQWGYGYTF
TRBJ1-1	TRBV7-2	-	15	-	TGTGCCAGCAGAACTGGGGGCCCTGGGGGCACTGAAGCTTTCTTT	CASRTGGPGGTEAFF
TRBJ1-1	TRBV19	-	12	-	TGTGCCAGTAGTTGGGCAGGGTCTGAAGCTTTCTTT	CASSWAGSEAFF
TRBJ2-5	TRBV10-3	-	13	-	TGTGCCATCAGTGAGGAGACTTTGGAGACCCAGTACTTC	CAISEETLETQYF
TRBJ2-1	TRBV7-3	TRBD1	16	-	TGTGCCAGCAGCTGGGGACAGGGAAGCTCCTACAATGAGCAGTTCTTC	CASSWGQGSSYNEQFF
TRBJ1-4	TRBV6-6	-	14	many	TGTGCCAGCAGTTACGGGGTCCCAAATGAAAAACTGTTTTTT	CASSYGVPNEKLFF
TRBJ1-1	TRBV14	-	14	many	TGTGCCAGCAGCCAAGATGTGACGGGCACTGAAGCTTTCTTT	CASSQDVTGTEAFF
TRBJ2-7	TRBV24-1	TRBD1	14	-	TGTGCCACCTCCTCCGGGACAGAACCCTACGAGCAGTACTTC	CATSSGTEPYEQYF
TRBJ1-6	TRBV9	-	15	many	TGTGCCAGCAGCGTATTTCCAGGGTCAAAATCACCCCTCCACTTT	CASSVFPGSKSPLHF
TRBJ1-6	TRBV11-2	TRBD1	16	once	TGTGCCAGCAGCTTAGATTACGGTACAGGGGGATCACCCCTCCACTTT	CASSLDYGTGGSPLHF
TRBJ1-1	TRBV6-2/TRBV6-3	-	13	-	TGTGCCAGCCCTCGGTATACGAACACTGAAGCTTTCTTT	CASPRYTNTEAFF
TRBJ1-1	TRBV6-1	TRBD1	13	few	TGTGCCAGCAGTCTCGGGACAGGGGTAAAAGCTTTCTTT	CASSLGTGVKAFF
TRBJ1-4	TRBV12-3/TRBV12-4	-	12	many	TGTGCCAGCAGTCCAGGGCCTGAAAAACTGTTTTTT	CASSPGPEKLFF
TRBJ1-1	TRBV14	-	14	many	TGTGCCAGCAGCGAATTAGGACTGAACACTGAAGCTTTCTTT	CASSELGLNTEAFF
TRBJ2-3	TRBV10-1	TRBD1	13	-	TGCGCCAGCACTGGACAGGGCGGAGATACGCAGTATTTT	CASTGQGGDTQYF
TRBJ2-7	TRBV7-8	TRBD2	15	many	TGTGCCAGCAGCTTACTAGCGGGAGACTTGGGCGAGCAGTACTTC	CASSLLAGDLGEQYF
TRBJ2-7	TRBV6-5	TRBD2	15	-	TGTGCCAGCAGTTACATCCGGGGGGGCCCCTACGAGCAGTACTTC	CASSYIRGGPYEQYF